One sample yielded the 17 T cell receptor beta chains listed below, sequenced in a study of response to subunit inactivated influenza vaccine. TCRdb redid the calling of the RT-PCR reads with MiXCR, one entry per CDR3 protein. Of some 540,000 distinct CDR3 sequences detected, around a quarter appear once; the ten largest clones hold about 2.8%. The data were also submitted as part of a second study, on T cells expressing NK-cell markers. That work contributes: Scientists made TCR beta cDNA using 5'RACE template switching with UMIs.

The specimen comprised CD4+ T cells sorted from PBMCs, sampled 11 to 12 days after vaccination. These TCRs come from a man aged 50 or older who received an inactivated influenza vaccine.

This chain connects TRBV6-2 or TRBV6-3 to TRBJ2-1; 8 nucleotides align to TRBD2. Losses at the gene ends were 1 base for V and 4 bases for J; bases not matched to a gene: 6. From germline, CDR1 is MNHEY and CDR2 SVGEGT. The CDR3 runs to 16 residues. CDR3 sequence (DNA): TGTGCCAGCAGTTACTTTACCGGCGGGGGGTACAATGAGCAGTTCTTC. Protein product: CASSYFTGGGYNEQFF.

This clonotype was observed once. The V gene is TRBV5-5, the J gene TRBJ2-7; TRBD1 matches at 9 bases. With V trimmed by 3 bases and J by 5 bases, 6 bases remained unmatched. CDR3 length: 14 amino acids. From germline, CDR1 is SGHKS and CDR2 YYEKEE (reference sequence). The CDR3 DNA reads TGTGCCAGCAGCTACCCGGGACAGGGTAACGAGCAGTACTTC. The encoded protein is CASSYPGQGNEQYF.

V gene TRBV2 combines with J gene TRBJ1-6; D remains ambiguous. The CDR3 is 15 residues long. Trimming shortened V by 4 bases and J by 5 bases, and 12 bases separated the two germline ends. Germline V gene lookup returns CDR1 SNHLY and CDR2 FYNNEI. CDR3 sequence reads: CASSVGRQNNSPLHF. CDR3 bases: TGTGCCAGCAGTGTCGGCAGGCAGAATAATTCACCCCTCCACTTT. Looking up the rest from reference TRBV2 and TRBJ1-6 gives the full variable domain: EPEVTQTPSHQVTQMGQEVILRCVPISNHLYFYWYRQILGQKVEFLVSFYNNEISEKSEIFDDQFSVERPDGSNFTLKIRSTKLEDSAMYFCASSVGRQNNSPLHFGNGTRLTVT.

The V call is TRBV12-3 or TRBV12-4, the J call TRBJ1-1; 7 nucleotides match TRBD1. The CDR3 is 17 amino acids. V gave up 9 bases and J gave up 4 bases; unmatched junction bases: 20. The CDR3, as DNA: TGTGCCAGTTGGGACCCAATTTCGACAGGGCCGGGCACTGAAGCTTTCTTT. As protein: CASWDPISTGPGTEAFF.

This chain connects TRBV4-3 to TRBJ2-7; 9 bases fit TRBD2. CDR1 is LGHNA and CDR2 is YSLEER in the germline V gene. V shed 0 bases and J 2 bases; nucleotides not matched to a gene: 5. The CDR3 is 16 amino acids. This chain's CDR3 is CASSQDLAGIPYEQYF. Here the CDR3 DNA reads TGCGCCAGCAGCCAAGATCTAGCGGGGATCCCCTACGAGCAGTACTTC.

This clonotype was seen a few times. The V and J genes are TRBV24-1 and TRBJ2-1; tentatively, D is TRBD2 (7 bases). This CDR3 spans 15 amino acids. Germline lookup yields CDR1 KGHDR and CDR2 SFDVKD. V was trimmed by 5 bases and J by 4 bases, leaving 14 bases between them. DNA of the CDR3: TGTGCCACCAGTGTAACGGGGGGCAAATACAATGAGCAGTTCTTC. Its translation: CATSVTGGKYNEQFF.

This chain connects TRBV20-1 to TRBJ2-5; TRBD2 aligns across 10 bases. Germline V lookup: CDR1 DFQATT, CDR2 SNEGSKA (reference sequence). This CDR3 has 16 residues. V lost 1 base and J lost 5; bases outside the gene matches: 10. CDR3 residues: CSARGAASGSDETQYF. The CDR3 DNA follows: TGCAGTGCTAGAGGGGCGGCTAGCGGGAGTGACGAGACCCAGTACTTC.

This chain uses TRBV6-5 with TRBJ1-4, with 8 bases aligning to TRBD1. This CDR3 region has 17 residues. After removal of 2 bases from V and 8 bases from J, the junction contained 13 bases not matched to a gene. Germline CDR1 and CDR2: MNHEY and SVGAGI. CDR3 DNA sequence: TGTGCCAGCAGTTACCCCCTGTCAGGGGGCGCCGCAGAAAAACTGTTTTTT. Amino acids: CASSYPLSGGAAEKLFF.

The chain carries TRBV7-9 and TRBJ2-1; D call uncertain. The CDR3 runs 12 residues. Germline V gene data show CDR1 as SEHNR and CDR2 as FQNEAQ (reference sequence). V shed 5 bases and J shed 9 bases, with 11 bases lying between them. DNA for the CDR3: TGTGCCAGCAGCCCCGACATGGGTGAGCAGTTCTTC. Residues: CASSPDMGEQFF.

This clonotype appeared a few times. The chain has TRBV7-8 and TRBJ1-1, with TRBD1 as a possible D gene (5 bases). This CDR3 has 14 residues. The ends were cut back, 5 bases at V and 4 bases at J, with 14 bases in the middle. Germline CDR1 is SGHVS and CDR2 is FQNEAQ. CDR3 residues: CASSHQGGSTEAFF. For the CDR3, the DNA is TGTGCCAGCAGCCACCAGGGCGGGAGCACTGAAGCTTTCTTT.

The V and J genes are TRBV6-1 and TRBJ1-4; no reliable D call. V was shortened by 6 bases and J by 10 bases, with 18 bases between the two germline ends. Per the germline V gene, CDR1 is MNHNS and CDR2 is SASEGT. The CDR3 covers 14 residues. CDR3 bases: TGTGCCAGCAGCTCGGACGGGCAACGGGGAAAACTGTTTTTT. Residues: CASSSDGQRGKLFF.

There are a few counts of this clonotype. The J gene is TRBJ1-5, the V gene TRBV10-3, with 7 bases that match TRBD1. Germline CDR1 ENHRY, CDR2 SYGVKD. Germline trimming cut 10 bases from V and 2 bases from J; bases unmatched to any gene: 11. The CDR3 is 15 residues long. The CDR3, as DNA: TGTGCCACCCGTCTCACAGGGGAAGGCAATCAGCCCCAGCATTTT. The encoded protein is CATRLTGEGNQPQHF.

The chain uses TRBV9 and TRBJ1-1; TRBD1 is a possible D gene (5 bases). Germline V gene data show CDR1 as SGDLS and CDR2 as YYNGEE. The CDR3 extends over 16 amino acids. V was clipped by 4 bases and J by 1 base, with 17 bases between them. The CDR3 sequence: CASSPTPGRGNTEAFF. The CDR3 nucleotides are TGTGCCAGCAGCCCCACCCCGGGACGCGGGAACACTGAAGCTTTCTTT.

This chain connects TRBV24-1 to TRBJ1-4, with 7 positions matching TRBD1. The CDR3 loop spans 14 amino acids. V dropped 4 bases and J dropped 10; count of bases not matched to a gene: 8. The germline CDR1 and CDR2 sequences are KGHDR and SFDVKD. The CDR3 sequence is CATSDLRTGGKLFF. CDR3 nucleotides: TGTGCCACCAGTGACCTTAGGACAGGTGGAAAACTGTTTTTT.

The chain has TRBV20-1 and TRBJ1-2; D is uncertain. V dropped 3 bases and J dropped 8 bases, with 13 bases sitting between them. The CDR3 runs 12 residues. In germline, CDR1 is DFQATT, CDR2 SNEGSKA (reference sequence). Here the CDR3 reads CSASRQPGGYTF. The CDR3, as DNA: TGCAGTGCTAGTAGGCAGCCCGGAGGCTACACCTTC.

The chain recombines TRBV12-3 or TRBV12-4 with TRBJ1-2; maybe TRBD1 (5 bases). V gave up 6 bases and J gave up 2 bases, with 10 bases separating them. The CDR3 runs to 13 residues. The CDR3: CASREGPNYGYTF. Written as DNA, the CDR3 is TGTGCCAGCAGGGAGGGGCCAAACTATGGCTACACCTTC.

This clonotype was counted only a few times. This chain uses TRBV28 with TRBJ1-2; D gene uncertain. CDR3 length equals 15 residues. CDR1 and CDR2 (germline): MDHEN, SYDVKM. Between the trimmed V and J ends, which lost 3 bases and 4 bases, there was a span of 15 bases. This chain's CDR3 is CASSFNPLRVYGYTF. CDR3 nucleotide sequence: TGTGCCAGCAGTTTTAACCCCCTGAGGGTCTATGGCTACACCTTC.